The 16 T cell receptor beta chains below were found in one sample sequenced in a study of blood T cell repertoires in COVID-19. Repertoires were generated with immunoSEQ multiplex PCR, while TCRdb's copy carries only in-frame clones and drops some. The sample includes about 36,000 clones, more than 80% of them seen just once. The sequencing input was peripheral blood. All receptors come from a human donor in a cohort sampled during active or convalescent COVID-19. The donor label of this sample is uncertain.

This CDR3 reads CAWENRGGARGYTF. The CDR3 DNA reads as TGTGCCTGGGAAAACCGGGGGGGCGCAAGGGGCTACACCTTC. This sequence joins TRBV30 and TRBJ1-2, with a weak D call TRBD1 (6 bases). This CDR3 has 14 amino acids. Germline lookup yields CDR1 GTSNPN and CDR2 SVGIG (reference sequence). V was cut by 5 bases and J by 8 bases, with 21 bases left in between.

The chain links TRBV19 to TRBJ2-7; 8 bases are a match to TRBD2. The CDR3 covers 13 residues. Germline V gene data show CDR1 as LNHDA and CDR2 as SQIVND (reference sequence). V shed 2 bases and J 6 bases; nucleotides not matched to a gene: 3. For the CDR3, the DNA is TGTGCCAGTAGTATACGGGAGGGCCTCGAGCAGTACTTC. Its translation is CASSIREGLEQYF. Supplemented by reference TRBV19 and TRBJ2-7, the full variable domain reads DGGITQSPKYLFRKEGQNVTLSCEQNLNHDAMYWYRQDPGQGLRLIYYSQIVNDFQKGDIAEGYSVSREKKESFPLTVTSAQKNPTAFYLCASSIREGLEQYFGPGTRLTVT.

V gene TRBV6-6 combines with J gene TRBJ2-3; the D gene is possibly TRBD2 (5 bases). The CDR3 covers 12 residues. Germline V gene lookup returns CDR1 MNHNY and CDR2 SVGAGI (reference sequence). Trimming took off 3 bases at V and 5 bases at J, with 6 bases between the two ends. The CDR3, as DNA: TGTGCCAGCAGTTATGGACTAGATACGCAGTATTTT. It yields the protein CASSYGLDTQYF.

The CDR3 nucleotides are TGTGCCAGCAGCCTCCAGGTAGCCTACGAGCAGTACTTC. Its protein is CASSLQVAYEQYF. The V and J genes are TRBV5-6 and TRBJ2-7; D remains ambiguous. CDR1 and CDR2 from the germline V gene are SGHDT and YYEEEE. The CDR3 is 13 amino acids. V lost 4 bases and J lost 2, with 10 bases in between. The whole variable domain, filled in from reference TRBV5-6 and TRBJ2-7, reads DAGVTQSPTHLIKTRGQQVTLRCSPKSGHDTVSWYQQALGQGPQFIFQYYEEEERQRGNFPDRFSGHQFPNYSSELNVNALLLGDSALYLCASSLQVAYEQYFGPGTRLTVT.

The chain has TRBV7-6 and TRBJ2-6, with 7 bases identical to TRBD1. The CDR3 has 16 amino acids. V shed 5 bases and J 0 bases; nucleotides not matched to a gene: 4. Germline V lookup: CDR1 SGHVS, CDR2 FNYEAQ. The chain's CDR3 is CASSRTGRSGANVLTF. The CDR3 coding sequence is TGTGCCAGCAGCCGGACAGGCCGCTCTGGGGCCAACGTCCTGACTTTC. Variable domain in full (rest from reference TRBV7-6 and TRBJ2-6): GAGVSQSPRYKVTKRGQDVALRCDPISGHVSLYWYRQALGQGPEFLTYFNYEAQQDKSGLPNDRFSAERPEGSISTLTIQRTEQRDSAMYRCASSRTGRSGANVLTFGAGSRLTVL.

This clone was observed a handful of times. This sequence joins TRBV5-4 and TRBJ2-1; D is possibly TRBD1 (5 bases). Germline V CDR1 and CDR2: SGHNT, YYREEE (reference sequence). V lost 2 bases and J lost 8, with 11 bases in between. The CDR3 loop spans 13 amino acids. The DNA of the CDR3 is TGTGCCAGCAGCTTCGCAGGGTTCGATGAGCAGTTCTTC. Its protein product is CASSFAGFDEQFF.

V usage is TRBV19 and J usage is TRBJ1-5, with 8 bases lining up with TRBD1. Germline V CDR1 and CDR2: LNHDA, SQIVND (reference sequence). The CDR3 totals 15 residues. Trimming took 7 bases from V and 3 from J; bases not matched to a gene: 8. CDR3 protein: CASTPTGAYNQPQHF. As DNA, the CDR3 is TGTGCCAGTACTCCGACAGGGGCTTACAATCAGCCCCAGCATTTT.

The V gene is TRBV5-5, the J gene TRBJ1-2; D is unclear. Between the trimmed V and J ends, which lost 0 bases and 1 base, there was a span of 4 bases. The V gene's germline CDR1 is SGHKS and CDR2 YYEKEE (reference sequence). The CDR3 totals 13 residues. This CDR3 reads CASSLELNYGYTF. CDR3 sequence (DNA): TGTGCCAGCAGCTTGGAACTTAACTATGGCTACACCTTC. The entire variable domain, with the rest obtained from reference TRBV5-5 and TRBJ1-2, is as follows: DAGVTQSPTHLIKTRGQQVTLRCSPISGHKSVSWYQQVLGQGPQFIFQYYEKEERGRGNFPDRFSARQFPNYSSELNVNALLLGDSALYLCASSLELNYGYTFGSGTRLTVV.

This chain connects TRBV3-1 (or the pseudogene TRBV3-2) to TRBJ1-2; 10 positions match TRBD1. Germline V gene data show CDR1 as LGHDT and CDR2 as YNNKEL (reference sequence). J gave up 5 bases and V 4 bases, and 7 bases lay outside the gene matches. The CDR3 totals 15 residues. CDR3 DNA: TGTGCCAGCAGCCGCGGACAGGGGGGCAATTATGGCTACACCTTC. Translating it yields CASSRGQGGNYGYTF.

The chain employs TRBV6-5 and TRBJ2-2; D remains unclear. Germline CDR1 and CDR2: MNHEY and SVGAGI. The V gene lost 7 bases and the J gene lost 1 base, with 10 bases spanning the gap. The CDR3 sequence is 14 residues long. The CDR3 DNA follows: TGTGCCAGCACCTTCGTTCTGAACACCGGGGAGCTGTTTTTT. Residues: CASTFVLNTGELFF.

The count of this clone is one. This chain links TRBV9 with TRBJ2-3; weak D call: TRBD2 (6 bases). The germline V gene encodes CDR1 SGDLS and CDR2 YYNGEE. V shed 3 bases and J shed 6 bases, with 17 bases lying between them. The CDR3 runs 15 residues. CDR3 residues: CASSALSGATDTQYF. Written as DNA, the CDR3 is TGTGCCAGCAGCGCCCTTAGCGGAGCAACTGATACGCAGTATTTT.

CDR3 sequence: CASSLGGQGAYGYTF. CDR3 bases: TGTGCCAGCAGCTTGGGGGGACAGGGGGCCTATGGCTACACCTTC. The V and J genes are TRBV7-2 and TRBJ1-2, with 12 bases matching TRBD1. Germline-derived CDR1 and CDR2 are SGHTA and FQGNSA. V shed 3 bases and J 4 bases; nucleotides not matched to a gene: 3. The CDR3 sequence is 15 residues long. Using reference TRBV7-2 and TRBJ1-2 for the parts outside the CDR3, the full variable domain is GAGVSQSPSNKVTEKGKDVELRCDPISGHTALYWYRQSLGQGLEFLIYFQGNSAPDKSGLPSDRFSAERTGGSVSTLTIQRTQQEDSAVYLCASSLGGQGAYGYTFGSGTRLTVV.

The CDR3: CASSKQGSKNVIQYF. In DNA form, the CDR3 reads TGTGCCAGCAGTAAACAGGGTTCGAAAAATGTCATTCAGTACTTC. V and J are TRBV6-5 and TRBJ2-4; D might be TRBD1 (6 bases). The CDR3 is made up of 15 amino acids. Per germline, CDR1 MNHEY and CDR2 SVGAGI. Trimming stripped 5 bases from V and 9 bases from J, with 20 bases between.

The chain combines TRBV9 with TRBJ1-5; D is uncertain. The CDR3 length is 15 residues. Germline assignment: CDR1 SGDLS and CDR2 YYNGEE. V was clipped by 0 bases and J by 7 bases, with 14 bases between them. Written as DNA, the CDR3 is TGTGCCAGCAGCGTAGCCGGCCAGCGGAACCAGCCCCAGCATTTT. Its protein is CASSVAGQRNQPQHF.

The chain uses TRBV6-2 or TRBV6-3 and TRBJ2-7, with 11 nucleotides matching TRBD2. There are 15 residues in the CDR3. Germline CDR1 and CDR2: MNHEY and SVGEGT. V lost 2 bases, J lost 5 bases, and 5 bases stayed unmatched. In DNA form, the CDR3 reads TGTGCCAGCAGTTACCCTAGCGGGAGGAAAGACGAGCAGTACTTC. Translation gives CASSYPSGRKDEQYF.

The sample holds a few counts of this clone. V usage is TRBV7-6 and J usage is TRBJ2-2; 12 bases align to TRBD1. CDR3 length: 18 amino acids. Per the germline V gene, CDR1 is SGHVS and CDR2 is FNYEAQ. The V and J ends lost 1 base and 4 bases, in that order; junction bases with no gene match: 7. Written as DNA, the CDR3 is TGTGCCAGCAGCTTAGTTGGGACAGGGGGCTCGATCACCGGGGAGCTGTTTTTT. This gives the protein CASSLVGTGGSITGELFF.